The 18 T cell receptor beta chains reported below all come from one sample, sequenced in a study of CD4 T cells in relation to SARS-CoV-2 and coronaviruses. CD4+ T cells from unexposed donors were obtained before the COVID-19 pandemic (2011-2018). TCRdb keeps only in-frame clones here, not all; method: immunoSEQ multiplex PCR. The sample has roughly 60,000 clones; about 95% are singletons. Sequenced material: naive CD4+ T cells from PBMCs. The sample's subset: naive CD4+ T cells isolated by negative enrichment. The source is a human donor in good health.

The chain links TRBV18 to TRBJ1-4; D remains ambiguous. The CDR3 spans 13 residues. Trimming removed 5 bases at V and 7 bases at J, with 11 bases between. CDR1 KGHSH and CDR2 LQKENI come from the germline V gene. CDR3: CASSEAESEKLFF. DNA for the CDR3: TGTGCCAGCTCAGAGGCAGAAAGTGAAAAACTGTTTTTT.

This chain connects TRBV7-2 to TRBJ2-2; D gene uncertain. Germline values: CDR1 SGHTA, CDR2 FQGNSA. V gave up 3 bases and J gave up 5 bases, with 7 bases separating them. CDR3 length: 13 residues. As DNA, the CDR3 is TGTGCCAGCAGCTTTAAACTTACCGGGGAGCTGTTTTTT. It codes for CASSFKLTGELFF.

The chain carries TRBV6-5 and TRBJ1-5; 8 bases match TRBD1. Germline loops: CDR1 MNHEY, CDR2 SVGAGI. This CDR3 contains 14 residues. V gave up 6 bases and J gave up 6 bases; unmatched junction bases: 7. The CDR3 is CASRLTGVAQPQHF. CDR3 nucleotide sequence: TGTGCCAGCAGGCTGACAGGGGTTGCTCAGCCCCAGCATTTT.

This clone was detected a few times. CDR3 residues: CASSLEAGPGFYEQYF. The CDR3 bases are TGTGCCAGCAGCTTAGAGGCAGGCCCGGGTTTCTACGAGCAGTACTTC. This chain uses TRBV11-2 with TRBJ2-7; D ambiguous. The germline CDR1 and CDR2 sequences are SGHAT and FQNNGV. V lost 0 bases, J lost 3 bases, and 15 bases lay in between. The CDR3 length is 16 residues.

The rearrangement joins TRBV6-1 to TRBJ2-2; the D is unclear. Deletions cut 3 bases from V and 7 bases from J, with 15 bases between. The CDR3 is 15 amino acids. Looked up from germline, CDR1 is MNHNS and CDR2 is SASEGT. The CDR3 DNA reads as TGTGCCAGCAGTGAGCAAGGGATTTTCGTCGGGGAGCTGTTTTTT. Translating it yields CASSEQGIFVGELFF.

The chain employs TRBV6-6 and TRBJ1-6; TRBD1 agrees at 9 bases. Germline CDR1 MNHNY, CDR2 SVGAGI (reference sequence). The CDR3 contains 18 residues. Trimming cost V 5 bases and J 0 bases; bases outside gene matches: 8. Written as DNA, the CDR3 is TGTGCCAGCAGTCTTTCGGGACAGGGAAGCTCCTATAATTCACCCCTCCACTTT. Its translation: CASSLSGQGSSYNSPLHF.

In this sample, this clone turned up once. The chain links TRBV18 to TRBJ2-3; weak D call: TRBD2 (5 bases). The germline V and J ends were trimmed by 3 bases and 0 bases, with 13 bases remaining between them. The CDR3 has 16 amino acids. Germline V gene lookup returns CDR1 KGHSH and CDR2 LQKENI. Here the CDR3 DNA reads TGTGCCAGCTCACCGATACTAGGACGTAGCACAGATACGCAGTATTTT. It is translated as CASSPILGRSTDTQYF.

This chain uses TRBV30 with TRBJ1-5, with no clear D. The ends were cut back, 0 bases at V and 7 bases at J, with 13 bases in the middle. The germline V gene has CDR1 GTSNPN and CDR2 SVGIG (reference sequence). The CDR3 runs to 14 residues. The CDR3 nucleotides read TGTGCCTGGAGTGTACTGGGTGGTGGCCAGCCCCAGCATTTT. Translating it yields CAWSVLGGGQPQHF.

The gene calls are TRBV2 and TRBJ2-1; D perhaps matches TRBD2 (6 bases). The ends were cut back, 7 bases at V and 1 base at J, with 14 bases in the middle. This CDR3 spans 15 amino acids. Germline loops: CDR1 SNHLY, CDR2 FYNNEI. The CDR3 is CASKEWTTSYNEQFF. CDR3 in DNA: TGTGCCAGCAAAGAATGGACTACTTCCTACAATGAGCAGTTCTTC.

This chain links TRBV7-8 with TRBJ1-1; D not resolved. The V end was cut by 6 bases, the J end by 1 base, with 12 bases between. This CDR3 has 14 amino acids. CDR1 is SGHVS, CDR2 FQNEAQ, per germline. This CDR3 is CASRRHYPNTEAFF. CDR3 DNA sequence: TGTGCCAGCAGGAGACACTACCCGAACACTGAAGCTTTCTTT.

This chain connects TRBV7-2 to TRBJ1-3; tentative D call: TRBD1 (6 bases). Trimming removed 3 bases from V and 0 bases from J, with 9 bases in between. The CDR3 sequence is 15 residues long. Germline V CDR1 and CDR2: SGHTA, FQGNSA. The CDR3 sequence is CASSLTGLSGNTIYF. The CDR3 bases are TGTGCCAGCAGCTTGACAGGCCTCTCTGGAAACACCATATATTTT.

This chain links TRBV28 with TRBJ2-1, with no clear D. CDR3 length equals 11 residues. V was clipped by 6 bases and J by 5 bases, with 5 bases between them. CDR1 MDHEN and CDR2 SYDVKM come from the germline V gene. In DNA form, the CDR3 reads TGTGCCAGCAGAACAAACAATGAGCAGTTCTTC. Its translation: CASRTNNEQFF. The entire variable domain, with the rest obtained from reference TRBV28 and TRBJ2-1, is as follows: DVKVTQSSRYLVKRTGEKVFLECVQDMDHENMFWYRQDPGLGLRLIYFSYDVKMKEKGDIPEGYSVSREKKERFSLILESASTNQTSMYLCASRTNNEQFFGPGTRLTVL.

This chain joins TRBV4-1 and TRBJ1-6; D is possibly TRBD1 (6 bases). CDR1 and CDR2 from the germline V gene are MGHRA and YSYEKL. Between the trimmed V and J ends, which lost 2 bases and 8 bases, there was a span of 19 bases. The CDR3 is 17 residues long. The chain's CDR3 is CASSQYPPGARDSPLHF. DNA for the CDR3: TGCGCCAGCAGCCAATATCCTCCGGGGGCGAGGGATTCACCCCTCCACTTT.

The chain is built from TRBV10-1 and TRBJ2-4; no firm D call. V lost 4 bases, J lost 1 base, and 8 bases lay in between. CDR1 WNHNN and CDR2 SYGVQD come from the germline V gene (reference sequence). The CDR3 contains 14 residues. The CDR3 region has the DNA TGCGCCAGCAGTGCGGAGAGGGCCAAAAACATTCAGTACTTC. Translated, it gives CASSAERAKNIQYF.

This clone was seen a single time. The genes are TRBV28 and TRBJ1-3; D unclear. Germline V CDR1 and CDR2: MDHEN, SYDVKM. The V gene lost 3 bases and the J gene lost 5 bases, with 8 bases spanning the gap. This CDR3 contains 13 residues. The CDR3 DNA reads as TGTGCCAGCAGTTTGGACGGAAGAAACACCATATATTTT. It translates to CASSLDGRNTIYF. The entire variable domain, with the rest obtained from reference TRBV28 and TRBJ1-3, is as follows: DVKVTQSSRYLVKRTGEKVFLECVQDMDHENMFWYRQDPGLGLRLIYFSYDVKMKEKGDIPEGYSVSREKKERFSLILESASTNQTSMYLCASSLDGRNTIYFGEGSWLTVV.

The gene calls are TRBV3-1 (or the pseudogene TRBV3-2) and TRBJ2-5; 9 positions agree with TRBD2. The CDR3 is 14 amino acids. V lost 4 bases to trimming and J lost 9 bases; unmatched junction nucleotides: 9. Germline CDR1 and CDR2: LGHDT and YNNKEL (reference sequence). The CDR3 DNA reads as TGTGCCAGCAGCCCGGGACCTAGCGGGATGGCCCAGTACTTC. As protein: CASSPGPSGMAQYF.

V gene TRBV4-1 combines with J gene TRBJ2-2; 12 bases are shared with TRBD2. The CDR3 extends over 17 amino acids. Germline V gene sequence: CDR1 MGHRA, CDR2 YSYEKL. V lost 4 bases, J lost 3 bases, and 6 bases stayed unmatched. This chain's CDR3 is CASSPLAGGRYTGELFF. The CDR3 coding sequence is TGCGCCAGCAGCCCTCTAGCGGGAGGGCGCTACACCGGGGAGCTGTTTTTT.

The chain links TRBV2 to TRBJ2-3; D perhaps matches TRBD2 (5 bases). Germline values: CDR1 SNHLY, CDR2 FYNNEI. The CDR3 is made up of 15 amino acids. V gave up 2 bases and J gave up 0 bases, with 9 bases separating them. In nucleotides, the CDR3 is TGTGCCAGCAGTGAACTAGCTTCGAGCACAGATACGCAGTATTTT. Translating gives CASSELASSTDTQYF.